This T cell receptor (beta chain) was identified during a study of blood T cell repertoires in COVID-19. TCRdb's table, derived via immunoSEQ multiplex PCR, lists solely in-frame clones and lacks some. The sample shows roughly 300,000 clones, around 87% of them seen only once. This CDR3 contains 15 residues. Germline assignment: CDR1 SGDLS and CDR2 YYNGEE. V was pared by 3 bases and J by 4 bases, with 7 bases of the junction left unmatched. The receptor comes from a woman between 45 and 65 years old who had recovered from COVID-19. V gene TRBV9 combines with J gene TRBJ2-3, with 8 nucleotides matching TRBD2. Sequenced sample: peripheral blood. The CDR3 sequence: CASSALSGTADTQYF. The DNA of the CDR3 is TGTGCCAGCAGCGCTCTTAGCGGGACTGCAGATACGCAGTATTTT.